Below are 10 T cell receptor beta chains sequenced from a single sample in a study of cytomegalovirus exposure and HLA in healthy donors. This table comes from immunoSEQ multiplex PCR, and its TCRdb copy is limited to in-frame clones, with some not included. The profile covers 100,000 to 150,000 clones, with 86% appearing a single time and roughly 5% taken by the ten largest. Sequenced material: PBMCs. The receptors shown here come from a man aged 18 to 29 in good health and CMV-seronegative.

The chain employs TRBV19 and TRBJ2-1, with TRBD1 matching over 11 bases. Looked up from germline, CDR1 is LNHDA and CDR2 is SQIVND (reference sequence). The trim removed 9 bases at V and 6 bases at J, leaving 7 bases unmatched. The CDR3 extends over 14 amino acids. In nucleotides, the CDR3 is TGTGCCAGCACCGGGACAGGGGGGTCCAATGAGCAGTTCTTC. It yields the protein CASTGTGGSNEQFF.

This chain joins TRBV6-1 and TRBJ1-2; 9 positions match TRBD1. Trimming cost V 3 bases and J 5 bases; bases outside gene matches: 13. The CDR3 totals 17 residues. CDR1 is MNHNS, CDR2 SASEGT, per germline. The CDR3: CASSDRLWGQGRYGYTF. The CDR3 region has the DNA TGTGCCAGCAGTGACCGTCTATGGGGACAGGGTAGATATGGCTACACCTTC.

The chain combines TRBV18 with TRBJ2-2; 7 bases agree with TRBD1. This CDR3 region has 18 residues. The V gene end was trimmed by 0 bases and the J gene end by 0 bases; junction bases not matched to a gene: 7. In germline, CDR1 is KGHSH, CDR2 LQKENI. CDR3 region: CASSPPRQGFANTGELFF. CDR3 sequence (DNA): TGTGCCAGCTCACCACCGAGACAGGGTTTTGCGAACACCGGGGAGCTGTTTTTT.

The chain's CDR3 is CASSEWTGPRTNYGYTF. The CDR3 region has the DNA TGTGCCAGCAGCGAATGGACAGGGCCCAGAACTAACTATGGCTACACCTTC. J is TRBJ1-2 and V is TRBV7-2; 8 nucleotides align to TRBD1. Germline CDR1 reads SGHTA; CDR2 reads FQGNSA. V gave up 5 bases and J gave up 0 bases; unmatched junction bases: 11. CDR3 length: 17 amino acids.

The chain carries TRBV7-9 and TRBJ2-3; 10 nucleotides line up with TRBD2. In germline, CDR1 is SEHNR, CDR2 FQNEAQ (reference sequence). This CDR3 spans 16 amino acids. With 1 base clipped from V and 0 bases from J, the junction kept 1 base outside the gene matches. The CDR3: CASSLETSGSTDTQYF. As DNA, the CDR3 is TGTGCCAGCAGCTTAGAGACTAGCGGGAGCACAGATACGCAGTATTTT.

The V and J genes are TRBV6-5 and TRBJ1-2, with 8 bases identical to TRBD1. CDR3 size: 13 residues. CDR1 is MNHEY, CDR2 SVGAGI, per germline. The V and J ends lost 4 bases and 8 bases, in that order; junction bases with no gene match: 6. DNA for the CDR3: TGTGCCAGCAGTTCGGACAGGGAACGAGGCTACACCTTC. Its protein is CASSSDRERGYTF.

This CDR3 is CASSMTSGGNNEQFF. CDR3 nucleotides: TGTGCCAGTAGTATGACTAGCGGGGGAAACAATGAGCAGTTCTTC. The rearrangement joins TRBV19 to TRBJ2-1, with 12 positions matching TRBD2. Germline V gene data show CDR1 as LNHDA and CDR2 as SQIVND (reference sequence). V was clipped by 3 bases and J by 5 bases; unmatched bases: 2. This CDR3 is 15 amino acids long.

CDR3 residues: CASSYRGSPLHF. Here the CDR3 DNA reads TGTGCCAGCAGTTACCGGGGGTCACCCCTCCACTTT. This chain links TRBV6-5 with TRBJ1-6; tentatively, D is TRBD1 (5 bases). CDR3 size: 12 residues. V lost 2 bases to trimming and J lost 10 bases, with 6 bases between them. Germline CDR1 and CDR2: MNHEY and SVGAGI.

The chain couples TRBV9 to TRBJ2-2; D possibly corresponds to TRBD2 (5 bases). Germline CDR1 is SGDLS and CDR2 is YYNGEE. The CDR3 is made up of 13 amino acids. Trimming shortened V by 3 bases and J by 7 bases, and 10 bases separated the two germline ends. In DNA, the CDR3 is TGTGCCAGCAGCGAGACTACGGGCGGGGAGCTGTTTTTT. Translating gives CASSETTGGELFF.

The chain links TRBV6-6 to TRBJ2-7; D may be TRBD2 (5 bases). Trimming shortened V by 5 bases and J by 3 bases, and 11 bases separated the two germline ends. The CDR3 spans 13 residues. Germline assignment: CDR1 MNHNY and CDR2 SVGAGI (reference sequence). CDR3 DNA sequence: TGTGCCAGCAGTAACCGGAGGATCTACGAGCAGTACTTC. Its translation: CASSNRRIYEQYF.